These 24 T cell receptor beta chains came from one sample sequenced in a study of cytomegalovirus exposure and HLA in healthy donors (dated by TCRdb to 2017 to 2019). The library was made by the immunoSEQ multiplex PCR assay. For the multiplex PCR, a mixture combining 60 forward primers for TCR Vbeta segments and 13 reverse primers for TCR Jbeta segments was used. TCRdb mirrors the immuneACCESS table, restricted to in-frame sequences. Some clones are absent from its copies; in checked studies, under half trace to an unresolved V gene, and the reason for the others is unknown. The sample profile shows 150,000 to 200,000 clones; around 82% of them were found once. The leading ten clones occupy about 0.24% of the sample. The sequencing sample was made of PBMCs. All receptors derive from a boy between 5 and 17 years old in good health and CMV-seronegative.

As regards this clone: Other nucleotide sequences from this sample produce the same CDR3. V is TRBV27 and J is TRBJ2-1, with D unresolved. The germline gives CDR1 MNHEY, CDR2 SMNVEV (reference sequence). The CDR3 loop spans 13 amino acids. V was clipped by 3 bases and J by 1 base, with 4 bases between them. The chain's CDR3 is CASSFSSYNEQFF. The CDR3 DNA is TGTGCCAGCAGTTTCAGTTCCTACAATGAGCAGTTCTTC.

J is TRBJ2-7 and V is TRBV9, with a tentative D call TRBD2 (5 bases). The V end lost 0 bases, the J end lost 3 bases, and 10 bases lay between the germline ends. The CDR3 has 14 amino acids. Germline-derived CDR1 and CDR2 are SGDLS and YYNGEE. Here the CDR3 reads CASSVGGLGYEQYF. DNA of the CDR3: TGTGCCAGCAGCGTAGGAGGGCTGGGCTACGAGCAGTACTTC.

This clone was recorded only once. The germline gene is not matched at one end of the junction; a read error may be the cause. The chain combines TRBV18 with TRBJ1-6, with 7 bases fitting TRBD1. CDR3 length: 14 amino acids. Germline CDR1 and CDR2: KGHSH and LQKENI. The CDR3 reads CASSLTGNNSPLHF. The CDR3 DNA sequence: TGTGCCAGCTCATTGACAGGGAATAACTCACCCCTCCACTTT.

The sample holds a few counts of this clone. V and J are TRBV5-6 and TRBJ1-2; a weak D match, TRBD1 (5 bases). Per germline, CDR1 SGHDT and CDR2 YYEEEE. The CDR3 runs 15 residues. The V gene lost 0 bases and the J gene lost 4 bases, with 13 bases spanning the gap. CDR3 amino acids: CASSLGQGEFYGYTF. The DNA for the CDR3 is TGTGCCAGCAGCTTGGGGCAGGGTGAGTTCTATGGCTACACCTTC.

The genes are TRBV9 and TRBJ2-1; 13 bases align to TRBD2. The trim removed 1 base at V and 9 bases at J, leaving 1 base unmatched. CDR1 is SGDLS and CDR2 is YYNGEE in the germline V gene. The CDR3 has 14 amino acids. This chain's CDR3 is CASSVRTSGGEQFF. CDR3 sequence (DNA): TGTGCCAGCAGCGTAAGGACTAGCGGGGGTGAGCAGTTCTTC.

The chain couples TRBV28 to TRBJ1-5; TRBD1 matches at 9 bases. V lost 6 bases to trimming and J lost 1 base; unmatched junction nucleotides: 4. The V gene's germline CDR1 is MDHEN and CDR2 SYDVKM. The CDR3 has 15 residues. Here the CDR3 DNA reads TGTGCCAGCAGGTGGGACAGGGCCAGCAATCAGCCCCAGCATTTT. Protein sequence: CASRWDRASNQPQHF. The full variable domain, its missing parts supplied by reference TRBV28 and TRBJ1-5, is DVKVTQSSRYLVKRTGEKVFLECVQDMDHENMFWYRQDPGLGLRLIYFSYDVKMKEKGDIPEGYSVSREKKERFSLILESASTNQTSMYLCASRWDRASNQPQHFGDGTRLSIL.

The CDR3 loop reads CASSEGVGRTINNEQFF. CDR3 bases: TGTGCCAGCAGTGAAGGGGTGGGGAGGACCATCAACAATGAGCAGTTCTTC. The chain carries TRBV2 and TRBJ2-7; possibly TRBD2 for D (6 bases). The J call is in doubt because the DNA end fits TRBJ2-1 better. The CDR3 consists of 17 residues. Germline V gene data show CDR1 as SNHLY and CDR2 as FYNNEI.

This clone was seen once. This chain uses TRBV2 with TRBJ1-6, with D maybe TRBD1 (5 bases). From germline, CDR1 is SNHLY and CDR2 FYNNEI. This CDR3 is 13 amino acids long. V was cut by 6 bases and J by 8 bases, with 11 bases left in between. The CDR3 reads CASSAGQHSPLHF. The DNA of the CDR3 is TGTGCCAGCAGCGCAGGGCAGCATTCACCCCTCCACTTT.

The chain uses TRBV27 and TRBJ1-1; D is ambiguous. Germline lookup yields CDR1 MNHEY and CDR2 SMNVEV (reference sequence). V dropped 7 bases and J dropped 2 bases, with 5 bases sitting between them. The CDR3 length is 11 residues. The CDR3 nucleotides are TGTGCCAGCATCACAAACACTGAAGCTTTCTTT. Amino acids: CASITNTEAFF.

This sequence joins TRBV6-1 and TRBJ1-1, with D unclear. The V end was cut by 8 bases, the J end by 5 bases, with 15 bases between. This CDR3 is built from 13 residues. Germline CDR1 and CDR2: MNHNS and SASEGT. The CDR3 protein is CASGENVLTEAFF. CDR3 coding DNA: TGTGCCAGCGGGGAGAACGTTTTGACTGAAGCTTTCTTT.

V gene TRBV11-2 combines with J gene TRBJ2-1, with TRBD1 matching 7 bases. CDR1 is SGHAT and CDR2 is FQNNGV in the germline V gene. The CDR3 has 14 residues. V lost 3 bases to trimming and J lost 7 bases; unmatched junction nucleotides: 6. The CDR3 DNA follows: TGTGCCAGCAGCTTCGGACAGGTGGGAAATGAGCAGTTCTTC. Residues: CASSFGQVGNEQFF.

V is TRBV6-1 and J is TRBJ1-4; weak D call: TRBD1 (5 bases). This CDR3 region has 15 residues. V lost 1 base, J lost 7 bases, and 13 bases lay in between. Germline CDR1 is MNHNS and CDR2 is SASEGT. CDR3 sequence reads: CASSEGGQGAEKLFF. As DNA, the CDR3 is TGTGCCAGCAGTGAAGGAGGCCAGGGCGCTGAAAAACTGTTTTTT.

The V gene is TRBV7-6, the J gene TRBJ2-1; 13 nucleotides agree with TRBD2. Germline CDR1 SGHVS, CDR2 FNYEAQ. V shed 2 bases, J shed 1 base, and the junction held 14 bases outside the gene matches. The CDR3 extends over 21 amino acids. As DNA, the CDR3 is TGTGCCAGCAGCTTACCCCGAAGGACTAGCGGGAGAGGAGAATCCTACAATGAGCAGTTCTTC. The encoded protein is CASSLPRRTSGRGESYNEQFF.

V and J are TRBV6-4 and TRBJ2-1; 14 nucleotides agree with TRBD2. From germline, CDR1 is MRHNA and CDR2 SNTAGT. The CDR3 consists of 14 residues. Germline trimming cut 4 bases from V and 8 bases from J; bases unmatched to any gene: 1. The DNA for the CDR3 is TGTGCCAGCAGTGGACTAGCGGGGGGGCATGAGCAGTTCTTC. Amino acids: CASSGLAGGHEQFF.

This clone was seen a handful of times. The CDR3 loop reads CASSYSGDQPQHF. CDR3 bases: TGTGCCAGCAGTTACTCCGGGGATCAGCCCCAGCATTTT. The chain is built from TRBV6-5 and TRBJ1-5; no clear D. The germline V gene encodes CDR1 MNHEY and CDR2 SVGAGI. Trimming took off 0 bases at V and 5 bases at J, with 5 bases between the two ends. The CDR3 is 13 residues long.

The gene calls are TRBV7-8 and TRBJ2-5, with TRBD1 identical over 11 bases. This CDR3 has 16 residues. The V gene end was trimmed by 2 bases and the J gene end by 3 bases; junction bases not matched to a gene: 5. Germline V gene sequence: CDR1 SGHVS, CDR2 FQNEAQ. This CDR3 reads CASSLNWGQGEETQYF. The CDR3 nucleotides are TGTGCCAGCAGCTTAAATTGGGGACAGGGGGAAGAGACCCAGTACTTC.

CDR3 region: CASSLMFAGEGQPQHF. CDR3 coding DNA: TGTGCCAGCAGCTTAATGTTCGCGGGGGAAGGTCAGCCCCAGCATTTT. The chain couples TRBV7-3 to TRBJ1-5, with a tentative D call TRBD1 (5 bases). The length of the CDR3 is 16 residues. Germline lookup yields CDR1 SGHTA and CDR2 FQGTGA. Deletions cut 1 base from V and 6 bases from J, with 16 bases between.

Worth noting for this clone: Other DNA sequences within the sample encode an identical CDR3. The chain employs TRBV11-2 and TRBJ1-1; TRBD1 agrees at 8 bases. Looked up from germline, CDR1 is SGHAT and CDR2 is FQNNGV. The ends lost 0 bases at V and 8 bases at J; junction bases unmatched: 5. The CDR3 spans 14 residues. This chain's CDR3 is CASSLDGTGTEAFF. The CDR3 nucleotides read TGTGCCAGCAGCTTAGATGGGACAGGAACGGAAGCTTTCTTT.

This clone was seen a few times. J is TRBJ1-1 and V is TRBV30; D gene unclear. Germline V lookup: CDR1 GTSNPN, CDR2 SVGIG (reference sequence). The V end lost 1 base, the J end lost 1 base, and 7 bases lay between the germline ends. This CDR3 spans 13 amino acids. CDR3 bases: TGTGCCTGGAGTGGTGACAAGAACACTGAAGCTTTCTTT. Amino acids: CAWSGDKNTEAFF.

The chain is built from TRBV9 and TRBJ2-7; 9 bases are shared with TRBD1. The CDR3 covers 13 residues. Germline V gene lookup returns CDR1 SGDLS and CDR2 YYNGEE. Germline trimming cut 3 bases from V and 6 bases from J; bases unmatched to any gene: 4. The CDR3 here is CASSATGGGEQYF. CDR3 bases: TGTGCCAGCAGCGCGACAGGGGGAGGCGAGCAGTACTTC.

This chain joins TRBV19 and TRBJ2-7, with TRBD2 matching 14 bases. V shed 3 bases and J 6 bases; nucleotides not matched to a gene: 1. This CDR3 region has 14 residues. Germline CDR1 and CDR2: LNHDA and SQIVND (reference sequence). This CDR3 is CASSIGTSGSEQYF. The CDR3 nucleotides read TGTGCCAGTAGTATTGGGACTAGCGGGAGCGAGCAGTACTTC.

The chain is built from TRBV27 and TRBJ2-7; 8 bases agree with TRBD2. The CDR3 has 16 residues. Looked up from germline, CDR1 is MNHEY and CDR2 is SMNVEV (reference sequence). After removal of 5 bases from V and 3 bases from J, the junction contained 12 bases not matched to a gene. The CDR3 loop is CASSPNPSGPFYEQYF. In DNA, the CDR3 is TGTGCCAGCAGTCCCAACCCTAGCGGGCCGTTCTACGAGCAGTACTTC.

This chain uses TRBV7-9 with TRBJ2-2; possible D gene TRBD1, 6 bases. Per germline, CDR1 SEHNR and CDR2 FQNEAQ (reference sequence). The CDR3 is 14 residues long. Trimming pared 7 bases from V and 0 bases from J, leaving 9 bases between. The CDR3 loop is CASTGTTNTGELFF. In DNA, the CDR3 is TGTGCCAGCACCGGGACAACGAACACCGGGGAGCTGTTTTTT.

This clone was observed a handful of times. CDR3 residues: CAISGDSHTEAFF. CDR3 nucleotide sequence: TGTGCCATCAGTGGGGACAGCCACACTGAAGCTTTCTTT. The genes are TRBV10-3 and TRBJ1-1; 7 positions match TRBD1. CDR1 is ENHRY, CDR2 SYGVKD, per germline. J gave up 3 bases and V 4 bases, and 2 bases lay outside the gene matches. The CDR3 has 13 amino acids.